The source of this T cell receptor beta chain is a study of T cell repertoires in cytomegalovirus infection. Study findings and constraints: HLA-C-restricted CMV clonotypes gave the most frequent clonotype in two of eight donors.

MiXCR was run by TCRdb on the reads, yielding one entry per CDR3 protein. Altogether about 69,000 distinct CDR3 sequences are present, approximately 30% being singletons, with the ten largest covering 59%. The table lists this clonotype with many counts. No antigen is known for it. Germline V gene lookup returns CDR1 MGHRA and CDR2 YSYEKL. J was trimmed by 4 bases and V by 4 bases; bases with no gene match: 12. This CDR3 is 16 amino acids long. This sequence was found in a human donor in good health (CMV status not recorded). Some clones in this sample may be carry-over from other donors' samples. The starting material was CD8+ T cells from cultured PBMCs, obtained from culture after CMV antigen stimulation. The V gene is TRBV4-1, the J gene TRBJ1-1; TRBD1 matches 7 bases. The CDR3 spells CASSLGQVSGTTEAFF. For the CDR3, the DNA is TGCGCCAGCAGCCTAGGACAGGTTTCAGGGACCACTGAAGCTTTCTTT.